The present TCR beta chain was sequenced within a study of blood T cell repertoires in COVID-19. Measured with immunoSEQ multiplex PCR; TCRdb has only the in-frame clones, and not every one. The sample yields under 200,000 clones, about 85% seen once. The junction had 3 bases not matched to a gene; V was cut back by 3 bases and J by 3 bases. The CDR3 spans 16 residues. The V gene's germline CDR1 is ENHRY and CDR2 SYGVKD. The chain combines TRBV10-3 with TRBJ2-2; 11 nucleotides align to TRBD2. Sequencing was performed on peripheral blood. This TCR was sampled from an elderly woman with acute or convalescent COVID-19. In nucleotides, the CDR3 is TGTGCCATCAGTGATTATAGCGGGGGGGACACCGGGGAGCTGTTTTTT. The encoded protein is CAISDYSGGDTGELFF.